This record covers a single T cell receptor (beta chain). Clones were read by immunoSEQ multiplex PCR, and TCRdb kept only the in-frame ones, dropping some. The sample lists more than 20,000 clones; roughly 80% were seen once. The source of the sample is a study of OX40 agonist ivuxolimab in advanced cancers. Germline V CDR1 and CDR2: LGHNA, YSLEER. The germline V and J ends were trimmed by 4 bases and 2 bases, with 14 bases remaining between them. The CDR3 spans 16 residues. The sample here was CD4+ or CD8+ T cells sorted from blood, taken in a trial of the OX40 agonist ivuxolimab. This clonotype was obtained from an adult with an advanced solid tumor such as melanoma, head and neck, liver or kidney cancer. The rearrangement joins TRBV4-3 to TRBJ1-4; no reliable D call. DNA for the CDR3: TGCGCCAGCAGCCCCCGGACGGGAGGCACTAATGAAAAACTGTTTTTT. Amino acids: CASSPRTGGTNEKLFF.